This T cell receptor (beta chain) emerged from a study of technical replicates of blood from several donors. Using immunoSEQ multiplex PCR, the repertoire was profiled, and TCRdb retains in-frame clones only, with some absent. The sample lists about 70,000 clones; around 91% were seen once. The receptor was isolated from a human donor in good health. The sample was T cells isolated from PBMCs.

The DNA of the CDR3 is TGCGCCAGCAGCCAAGATCCTTCAGGTGGTAACACCGGGGAGCTGTTTTTT. Translated, it gives CASSQDPSGGNTGELFF. This sequence joins TRBV4-3 and TRBJ2-2; D uncertain. The CDR3 runs to 17 residues. Trimming removed 0 bases at V and 2 bases at J, with 13 bases between. The V gene's germline CDR1 is LGHNA and CDR2 YSLEER.